Following are 29 T cell receptor beta chains from one sample sequenced in a study of blood T cell repertoires in COVID-19. The assay was immunoSEQ multiplex PCR, and TCRdb's table has in-frame clones only and misses some. Of hundreds of thousands of clones listed, around 86% are singletons. The sample taken for sequencing was peripheral blood. The receptors originated from a woman between 50 and 59 years old with COVID-19, enrolled during active disease.

The CDR3 reads CASSLFQGLSNQPQHF. The CDR3 nucleotides are TGTGCCAGCAGCTTGTTTCAGGGGCTAAGCAATCAGCCCCAGCATTTT. The chain is built from TRBV5-6 and TRBJ1-5; a weak D match, TRBD1 (6 bases). V gave up 1 base and J gave up 1 base, with 12 bases separating them. Germline CDR1 SGHDT, CDR2 YYEEEE. The CDR3 sequence is 16 residues long.

The V and J genes are TRBV7-9 and TRBJ2-2, with 9 positions matching TRBD2. Germline CDR1 SEHNR, CDR2 FQNEAQ (reference sequence). The J segment lost 3 bases and the V segment lost 1 base, leaving 6 bases of the junction unmatched. The CDR3 has 17 residues. CDR3 in amino acids: CASSLVGSSGDTGELFF. In DNA form, the CDR3 reads TGTGCCAGCAGCTTAGTAGGGTCTAGCGGGGACACCGGGGAGCTGTTTTTT. The full variable domain, rest sourced from reference TRBV7-9 and TRBJ2-2, is DTGVSQNPRHKITKRGQNVTFRCDPISEHNRLYWYRQTLGQGPEFLTYFQNEAQLEKSRLLSDRFSAERPKGSFSTLEIQRTEQGDSAMYLCASSLVGSSGDTGELFFGEGSRLTVL.

This clone was recorded at least ten times. V is TRBV12-5 and J is TRBJ2-4; 10 nucleotides align to TRBD2. V shed 2 bases and J 4 bases; nucleotides not matched to a gene: 5. CDR3 size: 16 residues. CDR1 and CDR2 from the germline V gene are LGHNT and FRNRAP. The CDR3 spells CASGLTSGKDKNIQYF. DNA of the CDR3: TGTGCTAGTGGTTTGACTAGCGGGAAAGATAAAAACATTCAGTACTTC.

This clone was recorded only once. The chain couples TRBV9 to TRBJ2-3; maybe TRBD2 (6 bases). Germline CDR1 reads SGDLS; CDR2 reads YYNGEE. Trimming shortened V by 2 bases and J by 2 bases, and 12 bases separated the two germline ends. This CDR3 region has 15 residues. The CDR3 DNA reads as TGTGCCAGCAGCGTGCAGGACTACCACACAGATACGCAGTATTTT. Protein product: CASSVQDYHTDTQYF. Looking up the rest from reference TRBV9 and TRBJ2-3 gives the full variable domain: DSGVTQTPKHLITATGQRVTLRCSPRSGDLSVYWYQQSLDQGLQFLIQYYNGEERAKGNILERFSAQQFPDLHSELNLSSLELGDSALYFCASSVQDYHTDTQYFGPGTRLTVL.

The CDR3 coding sequence is TGTGCCAGCAGTGATGGGGGACAGGGGGCTAAAGGCTACACCTTC. This sequence encodes CASSDGGQGAKGYTF. The chain is built from TRBV25-1 and TRBJ1-2; 12 nucleotides align to TRBD1. V lost 3 bases and J lost 8; bases outside the gene matches: 7. This CDR3 spans 15 amino acids. Germline V CDR1 and CDR2: MGHDK, SYGVNS.

This clone occurred once. The chain couples TRBV29-1 to TRBJ2-1; TRBD2 aligns across 10 bases. Germline loops: CDR1 SQVTM, CDR2 ANQGSEA. J gave up 3 bases and V 5 bases, and 4 bases lay outside the gene matches. The CDR3 runs 14 residues. For the CDR3, the DNA is TGCAGCGTTAGGGGACTAGCGAACTACAATGAGCAGTTCTTC. It translates to CSVRGLANYNEQFF.

The V gene is TRBV3-1 (or the pseudogene TRBV3-2), the J gene TRBJ2-1; perhaps TRBD2 as D (6 bases). Germline V gives CDR1 LGHDT, CDR2 YNNKEL (reference sequence). The V end lost 4 bases, the J end lost 4 bases, and 14 bases lay between the germline ends. CDR3 size: 15 residues. CDR3 nucleotides: TGTGCCAGCAGCCGCCGCGGGGCGGGGTACAATGAGCAGTTCTTC. This gives the protein CASSRRGAGYNEQFF.

The chain links TRBV11-3 to TRBJ2-1, with 11 positions matching TRBD1. CDR3 size: 15 residues. Losses at the gene ends were 5 bases for V and 8 bases for J; bases not matched to a gene: 8. The germline gives CDR1 SGHNT, CDR2 YENEEA. CDR3 region: CASSLGQGALDEQFF. DNA of the CDR3: TGTGCCAGCAGCCTTGGACAGGGGGCGCTTGATGAGCAGTTCTTC.

This clone appeared a single time. The chain recombines TRBV11-3 with TRBJ1-1; D is perhaps TRBD1 (5 bases). This CDR3 is 16 amino acids long. V was pared by 5 bases and J by 2 bases, with 18 bases between. CDR1 and CDR2 from the germline V gene are SGHNT and YENEEA. The CDR3 sequence is CASSPPGLATNTEAFF. CDR3 DNA: TGTGCCAGCAGCCCCCCGGGACTGGCTACAAACACTGAAGCTTTCTTT.

The V and J genes are TRBV7-2 and TRBJ2-7; tentative D call: TRBD2 (6 bases). Trimming pared 6 bases from V and 4 bases from J, leaving 19 bases between. Per germline, CDR1 SGHTA and CDR2 FQGNSA. The CDR3 is made up of 15 amino acids. As DNA, the CDR3 is TGTGCCAGCAGATCCCGACTAGTAGTAGGGTACGAGCAGTACTTC. As protein: CASRSRLVVGYEQYF.

The CDR3 nucleotides are TGTGCCAGTACCGGGACAGCTAATAATTCACCCCTCCACTTT. As protein: CASTGTANNSPLHF. The chain employs TRBV6-5 and TRBJ1-6, with 7 positions matching TRBD1. The CDR3 is 14 residues long. J gave up 5 bases and V 9 bases, and 7 bases lay outside the gene matches. Per the germline V gene, CDR1 is MNHEY and CDR2 is SVGAGI.

In its sample, this clone was seen a few times. This rearrangement joins TRBV5-4 to TRBJ1-1, with D possibly being TRBD1 (6 bases). The CDR3 length is 16 residues. Germline V gives CDR1 SGHNT, CDR2 YYREEE (reference sequence). V was trimmed by 0 bases and J by 0 bases, leaving 12 bases between them. Here the CDR3 reads CASSLGTVLMNTEAFF. The CDR3 DNA is TGTGCCAGCAGCTTGGGGACAGTACTCATGAACACTGAAGCTTTCTTT. Together with reference TRBV5-4 and TRBJ1-1, the CDR3 gives the full variable domain: ETGVTQSPTHLIKTRGQQVTLRCSSQSGHNTVSWYQQALGQGPQFIFQYYREEENGRGNFPPRFSGLQFPNYSSELNVNALELDDSALYLCASSLGTVLMNTEAFFGQGTRLTVV.

This chain links TRBV2 with TRBJ1-1, with D possibly TRBD1 on 5 matching bases. The V gene lost 10 bases and the J gene lost 4 bases, with 16 bases spanning the gap. The CDR3 is 13 amino acids. CDR1 is SNHLY, CDR2 FYNNEI, per germline. This CDR3 reads CATHPGLGTEAFF. As DNA, the CDR3 is TGTGCCACCCACCCAGGGTTAGGCACTGAAGCTTTCTTT.

The chain links TRBV11-3 to TRBJ1-1, with D unclear. Germline V CDR1 and CDR2: SGHNT, YENEEA. V lost 1 base and J 0 bases, leaving 21 bases between the germline ends. This CDR3 has 19 residues. For the CDR3, the DNA is TGTGCCAGCAGCTTAGGATATGGGTTCGGGAAAACTATGAACACTGAAGCTTTCTTT. This gives the protein CASSLGYGFGKTMNTEAFF.

This clone occurred once. This chain uses TRBV9 with TRBJ2-3, with 10 bases aligning to TRBD2. The junction had 7 bases not matched to a gene; V was cut back by 0 bases and J by 6 bases. From germline, CDR1 is SGDLS and CDR2 YYNGEE. The CDR3 loop spans 16 amino acids. The CDR3 protein is CASSVEVSGRRDTQYF. Written as DNA, the CDR3 is TGTGCCAGCAGCGTAGAGGTTAGCGGGAGGAGGGATACGCAGTATTTT.

V gene TRBV28 combines with J gene TRBJ1-1; TRBD1 matches at 9 bases. Germline V gene data show CDR1 as MDHEN and CDR2 as SYDVKM. This CDR3 comprises 19 residues. J was trimmed by 2 bases and V by 6 bases; bases with no gene match: 19. The CDR3 loop is CASRYRPGQGKGKNTEAFF. The CDR3 DNA follows: TGTGCCAGCAGGTACCGCCCGGGACAGGGTAAGGGGAAAAACACTGAAGCTTTCTTT.

The chain couples TRBV19 to TRBJ2-3, with TRBD1 identical over 7 bases. This CDR3 is built from 13 residues. V lost 5 bases, J lost 3 bases, and 2 bases stayed unmatched. The germline gives CDR1 LNHDA, CDR2 SQIVND (reference sequence). CDR3 amino acids: CASSVTGTDTQYF. The CDR3 DNA reads TGTGCCAGTAGTGTGACAGGGACAGATACGCAGTATTTT.

The rearrangement joins TRBV19 to TRBJ2-2; D possibly corresponds to TRBD1 (6 bases). V was trimmed by 9 bases and J by 1 base, leaving 9 bases between them. Germline loops: CDR1 LNHDA, CDR2 SQIVND (reference sequence). The CDR3 extends over 13 amino acids. CDR3 region: CASRDKNTGELFF. For the CDR3, the DNA is TGTGCCAGCCGGGACAAGAACACCGGGGAGCTGTTTTTT. The full variable domain, completed using reference TRBV19 and TRBJ2-2, is DGGITQSPKYLFRKEGQNVTLSCEQNLNHDAMYWYRQDPGQGLRLIYYSQIVNDFQKGDIAEGYSVSREKKESFPLTVTSAQKNPTAFYLCASRDKNTGELFFGEGSRLTVL.

The chain uses TRBV12-5 and TRBJ2-1; D perhaps matches TRBD1 (6 bases). CDR3 size: 15 residues. V was clipped by 1 base and J by 7 bases, with 14 bases between them. Germline CDR1 and CDR2: LGHNT and FRNRAP. The CDR3 region has the DNA TGTGCTAGTGGTTTGGCCGGACAGAAGGGGAATGAGCAGTTCTTC. Its translation: CASGLAGQKGNEQFF.

This chain joins TRBV9 and TRBJ1-1, with 7 bases fitting TRBD1. This CDR3 is 14 amino acids long. V lost 3 bases, J lost 4 bases, and 6 bases stayed unmatched. In germline, CDR1 is SGDLS, CDR2 YYNGEE. The CDR3 bases are TGTGCCAGCAGCGCCCGACAGGGAAGCACTGAAGCTTTCTTT. Translated: CASSARQGSTEAFF.

The chain employs TRBV3-1 (or the pseudogene TRBV3-2) and TRBJ1-1; 7 bases line up with TRBD1. Germline lookup yields CDR1 LGHDT and CDR2 YNNKEL (reference sequence). V was pared by 6 bases and J by 0 bases, with 13 bases of the junction left unmatched. CDR3 size: 17 residues. The CDR3 loop reads CASRLAGTAVLNTEAFF. The CDR3 DNA reads TGTGCCAGCAGGCTCGCCGGGACAGCGGTCTTGAACACTGAAGCTTTCTTT.

This chain links TRBV5-1 with TRBJ2-3; 10 nucleotides align to TRBD1. With V trimmed by 0 bases and J by 6 bases, 7 bases remained unmatched. CDR3 length: 16 amino acids. Per the germline V gene, CDR1 is SGHRS and CDR2 is YFSETQ. CDR3: CASSLAVTGGWDTQYF. CDR3 nucleotides: TGCGCCAGCAGCTTGGCCGTGACAGGGGGCTGGGATACGCAGTATTTT. The complete variable domain, with remaining parts taken from reference TRBV5-1 and TRBJ2-3, reads KAGVTQTPRYLIKTRGQQVTLSCSPISGHRSVSWYQQTPGQGLQFLFEYFSETQRNKGNFPGRFSGRQFSNSRSEMNVSTLELGDSALYLCASSLAVTGGWDTQYFGPGTRLTVL.

The V call is TRBV9, the J call TRBJ2-1, with 9 positions matching TRBD2. Trimming took 3 bases from V and 8 from J; bases not matched to a gene: 9. Germline V gene data show CDR1 as SGDLS and CDR2 as YYNGEE. The CDR3 covers 15 residues. Here the CDR3 DNA reads TGTGCCAGCAGCGCCGCCGGGACTAGCCTCGATGAGCAGTTCTTC. It translates to CASSAAGTSLDEQFF. The full variable domain, in which reference TRBV9 and TRBJ2-1 provide the parts outside the CDR3, is DSGVTQTPKHLITATGQRVTLRCSPRSGDLSVYWYQQSLDQGLQFLIQYYNGEERAKGNILERFSAQQFPDLHSELNLSSLELGDSALYFCASSAAGTSLDEQFFGPGTRLTVL.

The chain employs TRBV2 and TRBJ2-3, with 12 bases aligning to TRBD2. The CDR3 sequence is 16 residues long. Trimming removed 2 bases from V and 2 bases from J; junction bases left unmatched: 2. Germline CDR1 and CDR2: SNHLY and FYNNEI. The CDR3 spells CASSETSGRPTDTQYF. DNA for the CDR3: TGTGCCAGCAGTGAAACTAGCGGGAGGCCCACAGATACGCAGTATTTT.

There are a few counts of this clone. This CDR3 is CASSQGLGDEQYF. The CDR3 DNA sequence: TGCGCCAGCAGCCAGGGACTGGGGGACGAGCAGTACTTC. This chain uses TRBV5-1 with TRBJ2-7; D possibly corresponds to TRBD2 (6 bases). CDR1 SGHRS and CDR2 YFSETQ come from the germline V gene. The V and J ends lost 4 bases and 5 bases respectively, with 13 bases between them. The CDR3 has 13 residues.

This chain links TRBV7-8 with TRBJ1-2; D is unresolved. Germline V gene lookup returns CDR1 SGHVS and CDR2 FQNEAQ. The CDR3 has 15 residues. V was pared by 5 bases and J by 5 bases, with 18 bases between. In DNA form, the CDR3 reads TGTGCCAGCAGCCCCCCCGCCGGGAAACCATATGGCTACACCTTC. This sequence encodes CASSPPAGKPYGYTF.

About this clone itself: This CDR3 is also generated by other DNA sequences in the sample. V and J are TRBV18 and TRBJ2-1; tentative D call: TRBD1 (5 bases). This CDR3 contains 14 residues. V lost 3 bases to trimming and J lost 0 bases, with 6 bases between them. The V gene's germline CDR1 is KGHSH and CDR2 LQKENI. DNA of the CDR3: TGTGCCAGCTCACCTCAGGGCTCCTACAATGAGCAGTTCTTC. Translation gives CASSPQGSYNEQFF.

The rearrangement uses TRBV19 and TRBJ2-2; TRBD2 agrees at 9 bases. Germline V gene data show CDR1 as LNHDA and CDR2 as SQIVND (reference sequence). J was trimmed by 7 bases and V by 8 bases; bases with no gene match: 14. The CDR3 is made up of 16 amino acids. Here the CDR3 reads CASGGVAGAIVGELFF. In DNA, the CDR3 is TGTGCCAGTGGGGGAGTAGCGGGAGCCATCGTCGGGGAGCTGTTTTTT.

The rearrangement uses TRBV9 and TRBJ2-1; D is possibly TRBD2 (5 bases). Per germline, CDR1 SGDLS and CDR2 YYNGEE. This CDR3 spans 16 amino acids. Trimming removed 4 bases at V and 5 bases at J, with 19 bases between. For the CDR3, the DNA is TGTGCCAGCAGCCCCCGGTTGGGATGGAGGAACAATGAGCAGTTCTTC. Protein product: CASSPRLGWRNNEQFF.